Following are 23 T cell receptor beta chains from one sample sequenced in a study of shared clonotypes between healthy human individuals. Naive CD8 populations comprised CD45RO-negative cells positively selected for CCR7, excluding terminally differentiated effector memory CD45RA+ cells. Method: immunoSEQ multiplex PCR; TCRdb's copy keeps in-frame clones and lacks some. This sample carries over 2 million clones, about 95% of them seen once, and the ten largest clones take 1.1%. Sequenced material: naive CD8+ T cells sorted from blood. These TCRs come from a man aged 18 to 29 in good health.

The chain's CDR3 is CASSYSPTGAGELFF. As DNA, the CDR3 is TGTGCCAGCAGTTACAGCCCCACGGGGGCCGGGGAGCTGTTTTTT. The chain employs TRBV6-5 and TRBJ2-2; possible D gene TRBD2, 6 bases. This CDR3 comprises 15 residues. The germline gives CDR1 MNHEY, CDR2 SVGAGI. V was cut by 2 bases and J by 6 bases, with 13 bases left in between.

The chain links TRBV5-1 to TRBJ1-4, with 8 bases fitting TRBD1. Germline V gene data show CDR1 as SGHRS and CDR2 as YFSETQ. V trimming: 4 bases; J trimming: 6 bases; junction bases outside the gene matches: 8. The CDR3 sequence is 15 residues long. The DNA for the CDR3 is TGCGCCAGCAGCCCCGGACAGGGTGGGGATGAAAAACTGTTTTTT. It is translated as CASSPGQGGDEKLFF. The full variable domain, its missing parts supplied by reference TRBV5-1 and TRBJ1-4, is KAGVTQTPRYLIKTRGQQVTLSCSPISGHRSVSWYQQTPGQGLQFLFEYFSETQRNKGNFPGRFSGRQFSNSRSEMNVSTLELGDSALYLCASSPGQGGDEKLFFGSGTQLSVL.

The rearrangement links TRBV2 to TRBJ2-2, with 8 nucleotides matching TRBD1. CDR3 length equals 14 residues. The germline CDR1 and CDR2 sequences are SNHLY and FYNNEI. V was clipped by 8 bases and J by 1 base; unmatched bases: 3. The CDR3 bases are TGTGCCAGCGGGGGGACAGGGAACACCGGGGAGCTGTTTTTT. This gives the protein CASGGTGNTGELFF.

The rearrangement uses TRBV27 and TRBJ2-1; D ambiguous. The CDR3 extends over 15 amino acids. The germline CDR1 and CDR2 sequences are MNHEY and SMNVEV (reference sequence). The V and J ends lost 6 bases and 4 bases respectively, with 16 bases between them. As DNA, the CDR3 is TGTGCCAGCAGGAGCGACTTCACGGAGTACAATGAGCAGTTCTTC. It encodes CASRSDFTEYNEQFF.

V and J are TRBV27 and TRBJ2-7, with 12 positions matching TRBD1. V shed 6 bases, J shed 4 bases, and the junction held 4 bases outside the gene matches. The germline V gene encodes CDR1 MNHEY and CDR2 SMNVEV (reference sequence). CDR3 size: 14 residues. The DNA for the CDR3 is TGTGCCAGCAGCCGGGACAGGGGGCTGTACGAGCAGTACTTC. Its protein product is CASSRDRGLYEQYF.

The rearrangement links TRBV30 to TRBJ2-7; the match to TRBD1 covers 9 bases. The V gene end was trimmed by 1 base and the J gene end by 3 bases; junction bases not matched to a gene: 4. CDR3 length: 14 residues. The germline gives CDR1 GTSNPN, CDR2 SVGIG (reference sequence). CDR3 DNA sequence: TGTGCCTGGAGTGGAGGACAGGGGTTCTACGAGCAGTACTTC. This translates into CAWSGGQGFYEQYF. The full variable domain, rest sourced from reference TRBV30 and TRBJ2-7, is SQTIHQWPATLVQPVGSPLSLECTVEGTSNPNLYWYRQAAGRGLQLLFYSVGIGQISSEVPQNLSASRPQDRQFILSSKKLLLSDSGFYLCAWSGGQGFYEQYFGPGTRLTVT.

The chain employs TRBV19 and TRBJ2-5; D tentatively reads TRBD1 or TRBD2 (5 bases each). This CDR3 has 16 residues. Per germline, CDR1 LNHDA and CDR2 SQIVND (reference sequence). The V gene lost 7 bases and the J gene lost 0 bases, with 18 bases spanning the gap. The CDR3: CASTRTGTDYQETQYF. The CDR3 nucleotides read TGTGCCAGTACCCGCACCGGGACCGACTACCAAGAGACCCAGTACTTC.

This chain connects TRBV30 to TRBJ2-7; no clear D gene. V dropped 4 bases and J dropped 3 bases, with 16 bases sitting between them. The length of the CDR3 is 14 residues. CDR1 and CDR2 (germline): GTSNPN, SVGIG (reference sequence). The CDR3 loop is CAWTNPWLDYEQYF. The CDR3 region has the DNA TGTGCCTGGACCAATCCATGGCTGGACTACGAGCAGTACTTC.

The rearrangement links TRBV28 to TRBJ1-1; TRBD1 might be the D (5 bases). CDR1 is MDHEN and CDR2 is SYDVKM in the germline V gene. The CDR3 consists of 15 residues. Trimming removed 3 bases at V and 4 bases at J, with 15 bases between. The CDR3 spells CASSLQLGTGTEAFF. The CDR3 DNA reads TGTGCCAGCAGTTTGCAGCTTGGGACCGGCACTGAAGCTTTCTTT.

The V gene is TRBV11-2, the J gene TRBJ1-2; the D is unclear. CDR3 size: 16 residues. Trimming pared 1 base from V and 0 bases from J, leaving 12 bases between. Germline CDR1 reads SGHAT; CDR2 reads FQNNGV. Here the CDR3 reads CASSLAGYPANYGYTF. DNA for the CDR3: TGTGCCAGCAGCTTAGCCGGGTACCCAGCTAACTATGGCTACACCTTC. Full variable domain (remainder filled in from reference TRBV11-2 and TRBJ1-2): EAGVAQSPRYKIIEKRQSVAFWCNPISGHATLYWYQQILGQGPKLLIQFQNNGVVDDSQLPKDRFSAERLKGVDSTLKIQPAKLEDSAVYLCASSLAGYPANYGYTFGSGTRLTVV.

This chain uses TRBV5-1 with TRBJ2-3; TRBD2 matches at 8 bases. The CDR3 is 19 residues long. V shed 4 bases and J 0 bases; nucleotides not matched to a gene: 16. Germline CDR1 reads SGHRS; CDR2 reads YFSETQ. For the CDR3, the DNA is TGCGCCAGCAGCCTCGATGGCCTAGCGGGCGATACAAGCACAGATACGCAGTATTTT. Translation gives CASSLDGLAGDTSTDTQYF.

The CDR3 region has the DNA TGCAGCGTTGAAGTGCGGGACAGGACCTACGAGCAGTACTTC. The encoded protein is CSVEVRDRTYEQYF. The chain links TRBV29-1 to TRBJ2-7; 8 bases map to TRBD1. Looked up from germline, CDR1 is SQVTM and CDR2 is ANQGSEA. The CDR3 runs 14 residues. With 1 base clipped from V and 2 bases from J, the junction kept 4 bases outside the gene matches.

This clone showed up just once. The chain is built from TRBV30 and TRBJ2-2; D is uncertain. There are 12 residues in the CDR3. Germline values: CDR1 GTSNPN, CDR2 SVGIG (reference sequence). V lost 3 bases and J lost 6, with 8 bases in between. This chain's CDR3 is CAWSHGPGELFF. CDR3 DNA: TGTGCCTGGAGCCACGGCCCCGGGGAGCTGTTTTTT.

The V gene is TRBV25-1, the J gene TRBJ2-7; D is undetermined. Germline V lookup: CDR1 MGHDK, CDR2 SYGVNS. V was pared by 4 bases and J by 5 bases, with 9 bases between. The CDR3 has 12 residues. The CDR3 DNA is TGTGCCAGCAGTGTCGCCTGGGACGAGCAGTACTTC. Residues: CASSVAWDEQYF.

In the case of this clone: This specimen includes other DNA sequences encoding the same CDR3. V is TRBV7-2 and J is TRBJ2-7; possibly TRBD1 for D (6 bases). CDR3 length equals 13 residues. Germline CDR1 reads SGHTA; CDR2 reads FQGNSA. V shed 6 bases and J shed 1 base, with 10 bases lying between them. The CDR3 here is CASSLDSSYEQYF. CDR3 DNA sequence: TGTGCCAGCAGTCTGGACAGTTCCTACGAGCAGTACTTC.

The chain combines TRBV12-5 with TRBJ2-3; D tentatively reads TRBD1 or TRBD2 (5 bases each). This CDR3 comprises 15 residues. V shed 2 bases and J shed 4 bases, with 13 bases lying between them. The germline V gene has CDR1 LGHNT and CDR2 FRNRAP. In nucleotides, the CDR3 is TGTGCTAGTGGTTTGCTGGGGGAGTTGGCAGATACGCAGTATTTT. Its translation: CASGLLGELADTQYF.

Note on this clone: The sample holds other DNA sequences that translate to the same CDR3. The genes are TRBV27 and TRBJ2-1, with 10 bases identical to TRBD1. The germline gives CDR1 MNHEY, CDR2 SMNVEV (reference sequence). J lost 4 bases, V lost 4 bases, and 1 base had no gene match. The CDR3 is 14 residues long. CDR3 coding DNA: TGTGCCAGCAGTTGGGGACAGGGGTACAATGAGCAGTTCTTC. Amino acid sequence: CASSWGQGYNEQFF.

Comment on this clone: This specimen includes other DNA sequences encoding the same CDR3. The rearrangement uses TRBV29-1 and TRBJ1-1, with D uncertain. The CDR3 consists of 10 residues. The germline V and J ends were trimmed by 4 bases and 4 bases, with 4 bases remaining between them. Germline loops: CDR1 SQVTM, CDR2 ANQGSEA. The CDR3 loop is CSVGGTEAFF. The CDR3 DNA reads TGCAGCGTTGGGGGCACTGAAGCTTTCTTT.

The chain recombines TRBV21-1 with TRBJ2-1; the table names TRBD2, a call not compared with the DNA. TRBV21-1 constitutes a pseudogene. This CDR3 spans 16 amino acids. CDR3 amino acids: CASSKVPGVSYNEQFF. The DNA of the CDR3 is TGTGCCAGCAGCAAAGTTCCGGGAGTCTCCTACAATGAGCAGTTCTTC.

The chain employs TRBV6-1 and TRBJ1-2; 7 nucleotides match TRBD1. The trim removed 0 bases at V and 1 base at J, leaving 11 bases unmatched. Per germline, CDR1 MNHNS and CDR2 SASEGT. This CDR3 is 18 amino acids long. CDR3 sequence (DNA): TGTGCCAGCAGTGAAGCACCGGGACAGCTTAGCCTTAACTATGGCTACACCTTC. It encodes CASSEAPGQLSLNYGYTF.

This chain links TRBV11-2 with TRBJ1-2, with D maybe TRBD1 (5 bases). The V end lost 3 bases, the J end lost 4 bases, and 12 bases lay between the germline ends. Germline V gives CDR1 SGHAT, CDR2 FQNNGV. The CDR3 has 14 residues. The CDR3: CASSLSQGFYGYTF. CDR3 DNA: TGTGCCAGCAGCTTGAGTCAGGGTTTCTATGGCTACACCTTC.

CDR3 protein: CASSFGWVAGPNEQFF. The DNA for the CDR3 is TGTGCCAGCAGTTTTGGTTGGGTAGCAGGTCCCAATGAGCAGTTCTTC. V usage is TRBV27 and J usage is TRBJ2-1; D unresolved. The CDR3 runs 16 residues. V lost 3 bases, J lost 6 bases, and 18 bases lay in between. Germline V CDR1 and CDR2: MNHEY, SMNVEV (reference sequence).

About this clone: This sample also contains other DNA sequences that code for the same CDR3. The V call is TRBV27, the J call TRBJ1-1; no clear D gene. The CDR3 covers 12 residues. Germline V gene sequence: CDR1 MNHEY, CDR2 SMNVEV (reference sequence). V lost 6 bases, J lost 0 bases, and 5 bases lay in between. As DNA, the CDR3 is TGTGCCAGCAGCACTATGAACACTGAAGCTTTCTTT. Its translation is CASSTMNTEAFF.